This passage covers 21 T cell receptor beta chains from one sample sequenced in a study of CXCR3-negative and CXCR3-positive naive CD8 T cells. It was by 5' RACE with UMI labels that the TRB cDNA libraries were prepared. TCRdb re-analyzed the 5' RACE reads; it lists each CDR3 protein once, without DNA. The sample features just under 65,000 distinct CDR3 sequences, with 4.8% in its top ten. Study findings and constraints: Researchers report that CXCR3-positive naive cells carry more hydrophobic TRB CDR3s than CXCR3-negative naive cells.

Antigens of these TCRs are unknown. Sequenced: naive CXCR3+ CD8+ T cells from blood. The subset: CD45RO-CCR7+CD27+CD95- naive CD8+ T cells expressing CXCR3 (TNR3+). Receptor source: a human donor in good health. Some clones in this sample may be carry-over from other donors' samples.

The chain joins TRBV7-6 to TRBJ2-3; the TRBD2 assignment by TCRdb is unverifiable without DNA. Looked up from germline, CDR1 is SGHVS and CDR2 is FNYEAQ. The length of the CDR3 is 15 residues. CDR3 sequence reads: CASSRLVEGTDTQYF.

The chain couples TRBV5-1 to TRBJ2-7; TCRdb outputs TRBD1, but without DNA this stays unchecked. This CDR3 comprises 15 residues. Germline loops: CDR1 SGHRS, CDR2 YFSETQ. The CDR3 region is CASSLWDREASEQYF.

The chain couples TRBV7-9 to TRBJ2-7. This CDR3 region has 12 residues. Germline V gene data show CDR1 as SEHNR and CDR2 as FQNEAQ (reference sequence). CDR3 sequence reads: CASSLGLGEQYF.

The V call is TRBV5-1, the J call TRBJ2-3; TCRdb names TRBD2, which stays unverified in the absence of DNA. Germline loops: CDR1 SGHRS, CDR2 YFSETQ. The CDR3 contains 14 residues. The chain's CDR3 is CASSPGLRPDTQYF.

The chain's CDR3 is CASSYSNEQFF. The chain uses TRBV6-6 and TRBJ2-1. Germline V gene sequence: CDR1 MNHNY, CDR2 SVGAGI (reference sequence). The CDR3 has 11 residues.

The J gene is TRBJ1-6, the V gene TRBV4-3. This CDR3 has 15 residues. Per germline, CDR1 LGHNA and CDR2 YSLEER. CDR3 amino acids: CASSQGARNNSPLHF.

The chain recombines TRBV20-1 with TRBJ2-1; TCRdb calls TRBD1, which cannot be checked without DNA. The germline V gene encodes CDR1 DFQATT and CDR2 SNEGSKA (reference sequence). This CDR3 has 14 residues. The CDR3 spells CSVGGGSSYNEQFF.

The rearrangement links TRBV3-1 to TRBJ2-1; the TCRdb D gene call, TRBD2, has no DNA to confirm it. Germline lookup yields CDR1 LGHDT and CDR2 YNNKEL (reference sequence). The CDR3 extends over 15 amino acids. The CDR3 region is CASSLALAANNEQFF.

The rearrangement links TRBV9 to TRBJ2-7; TCRdb picks TRBD1, but there is no DNA to check that call. The CDR3 spans 14 residues. From germline, CDR1 is SGDLS and CDR2 YYNGEE. Here the CDR3 reads CASTPGQGSYEQYF.

The gene calls are TRBV27 and TRBJ1-1. The CDR3 spans 14 residues. Germline assignment: CDR1 MNHEY and CDR2 SMNVEV (reference sequence). CDR3 amino acids: CASSLRPQGPEAFF.

The J gene is TRBJ2-7, the V gene TRBV29-1; TCRdb's D call of TRBD1 is untestable without DNA. This CDR3 has 13 residues. Germline CDR1 SQVTM, CDR2 ANQGSEA. This CDR3 reads CSVIDAQGIEQYF.

The CDR3 loop is CSARDQSGAAWDEQFF. This chain uses TRBV20-1 with TRBJ2-1; TCRdb's D gene call, TRBD2, goes unchecked for lack of DNA. The CDR3 sequence is 16 residues long. CDR1 and CDR2 (germline): DFQATT, SNEGSKA (reference sequence).

This rearrangement joins TRBV6-5 to TRBJ2-5; the TRBD2 assignment by TCRdb is unverifiable without DNA. CDR3 length equals 16 residues. Per germline, CDR1 MNHEY and CDR2 SVGAGI. CDR3 protein: CASTEHSGKIQETRYF.

The rearrangement links TRBV7-6 to TRBJ1-5; TCRdb selects TRBD1, and the lack of DNA leaves this call unchecked. Looked up from germline, CDR1 is SGHVS and CDR2 is FNYEAQ. The CDR3 is 18 residues long. CDR3 protein: CASSLIGVQSTPDQPQHF.

This rearrangement joins TRBV23-1 to TRBJ1-1; no DNA is available, so the TRBD1 call from TCRdb remains unchecked. TRBV23-1 is recorded as an ORF, its role being uncertain. This CDR3 comprises 16 residues. The CDR3 sequence is CASSQGDGSPNTEAFF.

V usage is TRBV29-1 and J usage is TRBJ2-2; the TCRdb D gene call, TRBD1, has no DNA to confirm it. CDR3 size: 14 residues. Germline lookup yields CDR1 SQVTM and CDR2 ANQGSEA. The CDR3 spells CSVTGTSNTGELFF.

In terms of frequency, this clonotype is medium-sized (0.01 to 0.1%). CDR3 region: CASSYSVGMTEQYF. The V gene is TRBV6-2 or TRBV6-3, the J gene TRBJ2-7. CDR1 and CDR2 (germline): MNHEY, SVGEGT. CDR3 length: 14 residues.

V usage is TRBV5-6 and J usage is TRBJ2-2; with no DNA, the TCRdb D assignment of TRBD1 cannot be verified. CDR1 and CDR2 (germline): SGHDT, YYEEEE. The CDR3 is 16 residues long. The chain's CDR3 is CASSIAGTGGHGELFF.

CDR3 amino acids: CSVRIPGLATQETQYF. The V call is TRBV20-1, the J call TRBJ2-5; TCRdb outputs TRBD2, but without DNA this stays unchecked. The germline gives CDR1 DFQATT, CDR2 SNEGSKA (reference sequence). CDR3 length equals 16 residues.

This chain links TRBV5-6 with TRBJ2-5; as DNA is missing, the TRBD1 call by TCRdb cannot be tested. This CDR3 is 16 amino acids long. CDR1 and CDR2 from the germline V gene are SGHDT and YYEEEE. The chain's CDR3 is CASSLVSGTAQETQYF.

This CDR3 reads CASPSGGPAFTDTQYF. The chain couples TRBV18 to TRBJ2-3. CDR1 and CDR2 from the germline V gene are KGHSH and LQKENI. This CDR3 is 16 amino acids long.